This section outlines one TCR beta chain sequence together with its context. Its antigen is unknown. The data were taken from a study of cytomegalovirus exposure and HLA in healthy donors. Points from the study as a whole: In an earlier analysis, productive rearrangement rates for most beta V segments clustered near 87% or 30%. Upon later analysis, TCR association rates were observed to vary by HLA locus, being highest for DRB1 and lowest for HLA-C. A later analysis linked a missense DCLRE1C variant to TCR beta V- and J-gene trimming.

PCR used 60 Vbeta primers and 13 Jbeta primers. Assay used: immunoSEQ multiplex PCR; TCRdb lists only in-frame clones, some missing. The sample totals 45,000 to 60,000 clones. V was pared by 6 bases and J by 3 bases, with 14 bases between. This CDR3 contains 15 residues. Germline V gene lookup returns CDR1 SGHVS and CDR2 FQNEAQ. The TCR originated in a male donor in good health and CMV-seronegative. Material: PBMCs. The rearrangement uses TRBV7-8 and TRBJ1-4; D might be TRBD1 (6 bases). Here the CDR3 reads CASSYNRASNEKLFF. CDR3 DNA sequence: TGTGCCAGCAGTTATAACAGGGCGTCTAATGAAAAACTGTTTTTT.